Below, 7 T cell receptor beta chains from the same sample are listed, as sequenced in a study of identical twins. TCRdb passed the 5' RACE reads through MiXCR, listing each CDR3 protein once. The sample has about 260,000 distinct CDR3 sequences, 5.5% to 7% seen once. The same specimen was also included in a second study, on yellow fever vaccine responses in identical twins.

The source material was memory (CD45RO+) T cells sorted from blood. These receptors were obtained from a woman aged 18-29 years in good health.

This clonotype was found a few times. The gene calls are TRBV29-1 and TRBJ2-3; D gene uncertain. The CDR3 is 15 residues long. Germline V gives CDR1 SQVTM, CDR2 ANQGSEA. Trimming stripped 2 bases from V and 0 bases from J, with 12 bases between. In DNA, the CDR3 is TGCAGCGTTGAATTCCGTGACACCAGCACAGATACGCAGTATTTT. It specifies CSVEFRDTSTDTQYF.

As concerns this clonotype: A much larger clone sits a single nucleotide away, making a read error possible. The rearrangement links TRBV27 to TRBJ1-5; unclear D gene. Germline CDR1 and CDR2: MNHEY and SMNVEV (reference sequence). This CDR3 comprises 11 residues. The CDR3 nucleotides read TGTGACACCGGTGATTTTCAGCCCCAGCATTTT. Translating it yields CDTGDFQPQHF.

This clonotype was observed a handful of times. V gene TRBV20-1 combines with J gene TRBJ2-2; possibly TRBD2 for D (5 bases). There are 16 residues in the CDR3. Trimming removed 2 bases at V and 1 base at J, with 14 bases between. Germline-derived CDR1 and CDR2 are DFQATT and SNEGSKA (reference sequence). The CDR3 nucleotides are TGCAGTGCTAGAAGTTCTTGGACTCTGAACACCGGGGAGCTGTTTTTT. Its translation is CSARSSWTLNTGELFF.

This clonotype was counted a few times. This chain links TRBV19 with TRBJ2-7, with D possibly being TRBD2 (5 bases). This CDR3 comprises 14 residues. The V end lost 11 bases, the J end lost 2 bases, and 19 bases lay between the germline ends. Germline loops: CDR1 LNHDA, CDR2 SQIVND (reference sequence). The CDR3 nucleotides are TGTGCCCTCGGACTGGGAAGAGACCCCTACGAGCAGTACGTC. It encodes CALGLGRDPYEQYV.

This clonotype was found many times. This sequence joins TRBV11-2 and TRBJ2-1; 10 positions agree with TRBD1. Germline lookup yields CDR1 SGHAT and CDR2 FQNNGV. CDR3 length equals 13 residues. The V segment lost 7 bases and the J segment 10 bases; nucleotides outside the gene matches: 7. CDR3 loop: CASMGQGNREQFF. For the CDR3, the DNA is TGTGCCAGCATGGGACAGGGGAATAGGGAGCAGTTCTTC.

The rearrangement joins TRBV7-8 to TRBJ2-7, with TRBD2 matching over 8 bases. Germline CDR1 is SGHVS and CDR2 is FQNEAQ. The CDR3 length is 14 residues. V dropped 5 bases and J dropped 2; count of bases not matched to a gene: 5. CDR3 protein: CASSPLADAYEQYF. The CDR3 DNA is TGTGCCAGCAGCCCACTAGCGGATGCCTACGAGCAGTACTTC.

This clonotype has only a few counts. The chain employs TRBV11-2 and TRBJ1-6; tentatively, D is TRBD1 (6 bases). Germline V gene sequence: CDR1 SGHAT, CDR2 FQNNGV. The V end lost 0 bases, the J end lost 7 bases, and 10 bases lay between the germline ends. The CDR3 consists of 15 residues. In DNA, the CDR3 is TGTGCCAGCAGCTTAGAGGGGGCTCTGAATTCACCCCTCCACTTT. Its protein product is CASSLEGALNSPLHF.